This TCR beta chain emerged from a study of sequential checkpoint blockade in melanoma. Treatment meaning: randomized to nivolumab then ipilimumab (arm A) or the reverse (arm B). The data were produced by immunoSEQ multiplex PCR, yet TCRdb's version contains in-frame clones alone and is incomplete. Of just over 15,000 clones listed, 77% are singletons. The CDR3 loop spans 13 amino acids. The germline gives CDR1 MNHEY, CDR2 SMNVEV (reference sequence). Trimming stripped 0 bases from V and 5 bases from J, with 5 bases between. Sequences were derived from CD8+ T cells sorted from blood (inferred from file names), sampled from a patient given nivolumab and ipilimumab in sequence. The clonotype was recovered from a human donor with melanoma. This chain connects TRBV27 to TRBJ2-1, with D hard to call. CDR3 loop: CASSLSVDNEQFF. CDR3 DNA: TGTGCCAGCAGTTTATCTGTAGACAATGAGCAGTTCTTC.